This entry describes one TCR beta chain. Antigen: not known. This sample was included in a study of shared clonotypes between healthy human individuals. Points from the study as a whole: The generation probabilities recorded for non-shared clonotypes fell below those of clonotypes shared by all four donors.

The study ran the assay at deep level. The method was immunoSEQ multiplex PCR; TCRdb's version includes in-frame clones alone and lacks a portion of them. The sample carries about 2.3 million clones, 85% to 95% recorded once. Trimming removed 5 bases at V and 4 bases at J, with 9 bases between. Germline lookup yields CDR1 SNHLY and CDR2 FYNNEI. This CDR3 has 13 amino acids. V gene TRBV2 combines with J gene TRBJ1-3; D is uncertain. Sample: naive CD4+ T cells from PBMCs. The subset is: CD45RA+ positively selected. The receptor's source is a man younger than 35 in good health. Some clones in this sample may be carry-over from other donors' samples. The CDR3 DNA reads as TGTGCCAGCAGTACTTATCCCGGAAACACCATATATTTT. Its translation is CASSTYPGNTIYF. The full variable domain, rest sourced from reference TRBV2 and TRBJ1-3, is EPEVTQTPSHQVTQMGQEVILRCVPISNHLYFYWYRQILGQKVEFLVSFYNNEISEKSEIFDDQFSVERPDGSNFTLKIRSTKLEDSAMYFCASSTYPGNTIYFGEGSWLTVV.